This T cell receptor (beta chain) was observed in a study of T cell responses to AZD1222 COVID-19 vaccine. General study findings and limits: It was only after the peak T cell response that any repertoires were sampled.

The assay was immunoSEQ multiplex PCR, and TCRdb's table has in-frame clones only and misses some. The sample has under 150,000 clones, about nine tenths seen once. This clone was seen a handful of times. The antigen remains undetermined. Timing groups of about 4 and about 12 weeks for second doses were pooled. The length of the CDR3 is 14 residues. Per germline, CDR1 SEHNR and CDR2 FQNEAQ (reference sequence). V gave up 0 bases and J gave up 8 bases, with 10 bases separating them. The material was peripheral blood, obtained 28 days after the second AZD1222 dose. This TCR derives from an adult who received the AZD1222 COVID-19 vaccine. The V call is TRBV7-9, the J call TRBJ1-4; unclear D gene. CDR3 protein: CASSLAGPVEKLFF. Here the CDR3 DNA reads TGTGCCAGCAGCTTAGCGGGCCCAGTAGAAAAACTGTTTTTT.